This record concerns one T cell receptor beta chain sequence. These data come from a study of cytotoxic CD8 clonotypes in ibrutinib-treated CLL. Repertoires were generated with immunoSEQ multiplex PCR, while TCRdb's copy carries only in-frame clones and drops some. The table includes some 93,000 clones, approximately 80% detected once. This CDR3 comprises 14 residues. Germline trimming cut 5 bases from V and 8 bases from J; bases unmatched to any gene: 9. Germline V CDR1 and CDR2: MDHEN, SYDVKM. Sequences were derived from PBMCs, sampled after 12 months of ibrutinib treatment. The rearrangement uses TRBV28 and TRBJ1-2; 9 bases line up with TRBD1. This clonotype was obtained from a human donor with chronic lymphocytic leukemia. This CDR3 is CASSQDRGFEGYTF. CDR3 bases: TGTGCCAGCAGTCAGGACAGGGGATTCGAGGGCTACACCTTC.